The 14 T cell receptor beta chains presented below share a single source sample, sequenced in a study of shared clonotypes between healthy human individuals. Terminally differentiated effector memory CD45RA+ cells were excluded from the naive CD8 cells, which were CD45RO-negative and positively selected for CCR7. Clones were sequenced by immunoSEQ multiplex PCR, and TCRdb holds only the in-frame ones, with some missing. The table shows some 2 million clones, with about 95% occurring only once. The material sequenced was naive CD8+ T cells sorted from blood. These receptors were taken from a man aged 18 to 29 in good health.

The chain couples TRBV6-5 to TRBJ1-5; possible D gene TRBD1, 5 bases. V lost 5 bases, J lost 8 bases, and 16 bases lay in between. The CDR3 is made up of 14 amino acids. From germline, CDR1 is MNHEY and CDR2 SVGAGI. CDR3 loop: CASSPLRVMEPQHF. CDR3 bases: TGTGCCAGCAGTCCCCTCAGGGTCATGGAGCCCCAGCATTTT.

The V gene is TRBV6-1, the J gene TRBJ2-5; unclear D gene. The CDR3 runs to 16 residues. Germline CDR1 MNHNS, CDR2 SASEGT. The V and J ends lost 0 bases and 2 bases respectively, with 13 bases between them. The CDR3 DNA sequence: TGTGCCAGCAGTGAAGCGCCCCGAGGCAGGCAAGAGACCCAGTACTTC. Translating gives CASSEAPRGRQETQYF.

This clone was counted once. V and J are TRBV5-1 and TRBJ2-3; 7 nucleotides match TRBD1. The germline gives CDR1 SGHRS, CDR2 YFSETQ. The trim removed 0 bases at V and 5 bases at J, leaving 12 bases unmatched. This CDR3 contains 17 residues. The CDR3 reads CASSLVGGQVFVDTQYF. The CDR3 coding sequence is TGCGCCAGCAGCTTGGTTGGCGGACAGGTCTTTGTAGATACGCAGTATTTT. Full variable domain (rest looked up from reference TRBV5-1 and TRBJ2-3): KAGVTQTPRYLIKTRGQQVTLSCSPISGHRSVSWYQQTPGQGLQFLFEYFSETQRNKGNFPGRFSGRQFSNSRSEMNVSTLELGDSALYLCASSLVGGQVFVDTQYFGPGTRLTVL.

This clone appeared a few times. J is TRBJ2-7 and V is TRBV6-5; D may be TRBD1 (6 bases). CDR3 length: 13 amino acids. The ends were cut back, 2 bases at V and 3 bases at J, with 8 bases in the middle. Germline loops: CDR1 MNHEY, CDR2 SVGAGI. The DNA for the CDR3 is TGTGCCAGCAGTTACGGGACAAACTACGAGCAGTACTTC. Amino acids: CASSYGTNYEQYF.

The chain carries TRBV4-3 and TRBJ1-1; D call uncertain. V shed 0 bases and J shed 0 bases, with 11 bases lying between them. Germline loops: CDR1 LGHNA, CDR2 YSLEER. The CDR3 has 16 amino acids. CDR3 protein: CASSQDVWRMNTEAFF. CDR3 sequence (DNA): TGCGCCAGCAGCCAAGATGTATGGCGGATGAACACTGAAGCTTTCTTT.

CDR3 sequence reads: CASSFGTTLTDTQYF. The CDR3 DNA reads as TGTGCCAGCAGTTTCGGGACTACGCTCACAGATACGCAGTATTTT. The chain combines TRBV28 with TRBJ2-3; 7 nucleotides match TRBD2. This CDR3 is built from 15 residues. From germline, CDR1 is MDHEN and CDR2 SYDVKM. Trimming took 3 bases from V and 2 from J; bases not matched to a gene: 5.

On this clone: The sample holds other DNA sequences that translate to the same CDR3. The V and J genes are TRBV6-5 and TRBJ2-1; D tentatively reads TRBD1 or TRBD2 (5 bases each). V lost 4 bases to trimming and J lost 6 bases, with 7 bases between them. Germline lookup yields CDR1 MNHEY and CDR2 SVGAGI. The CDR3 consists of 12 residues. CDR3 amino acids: CASSSGANEQFF. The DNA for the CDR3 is TGTGCCAGCAGTTCCGGGGCCAATGAGCAGTTCTTC.

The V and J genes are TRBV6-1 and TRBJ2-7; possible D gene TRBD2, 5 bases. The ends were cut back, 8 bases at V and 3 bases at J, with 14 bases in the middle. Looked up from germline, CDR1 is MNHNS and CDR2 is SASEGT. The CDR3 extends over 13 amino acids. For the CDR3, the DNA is TGTGCCAGCCGACCTGGGGAGAGCTACGAGCAGTACTTC. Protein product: CASRPGESYEQYF.

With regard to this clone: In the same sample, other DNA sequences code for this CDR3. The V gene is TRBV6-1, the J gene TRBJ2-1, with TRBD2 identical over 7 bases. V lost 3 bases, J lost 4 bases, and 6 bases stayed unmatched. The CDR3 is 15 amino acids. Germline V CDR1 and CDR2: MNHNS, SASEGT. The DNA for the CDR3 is TGTGCCAGCAGTGAGATGGCGGGAGTGTACAATGAGCAGTTCTTC. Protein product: CASSEMAGVYNEQFF.

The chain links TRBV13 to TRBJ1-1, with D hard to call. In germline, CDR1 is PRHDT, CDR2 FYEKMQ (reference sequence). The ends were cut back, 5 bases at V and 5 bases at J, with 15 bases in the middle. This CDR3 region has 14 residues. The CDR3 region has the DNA TGTGCCAGCAGCCCGGGTCCCCGGCAAACTGAAGCTTTCTTT. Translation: CASSPGPRQTEAFF.

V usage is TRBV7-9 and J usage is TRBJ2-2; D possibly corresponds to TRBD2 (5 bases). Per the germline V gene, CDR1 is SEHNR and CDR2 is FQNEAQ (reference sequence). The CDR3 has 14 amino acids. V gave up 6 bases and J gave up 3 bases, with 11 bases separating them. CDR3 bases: TGTGCCAGCAGTTTAACTAGTCACACCGGGGAGCTGTTTTTT. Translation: CASSLTSHTGELFF.

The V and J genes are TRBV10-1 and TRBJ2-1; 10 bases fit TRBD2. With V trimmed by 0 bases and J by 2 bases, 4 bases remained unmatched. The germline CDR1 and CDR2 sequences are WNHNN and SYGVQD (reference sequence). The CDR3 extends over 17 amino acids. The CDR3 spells CASSESGAGGPYNEQFF. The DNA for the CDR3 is TGCGCCAGCAGTGAGTCTGGAGCGGGAGGGCCCTACAATGAGCAGTTCTTC.

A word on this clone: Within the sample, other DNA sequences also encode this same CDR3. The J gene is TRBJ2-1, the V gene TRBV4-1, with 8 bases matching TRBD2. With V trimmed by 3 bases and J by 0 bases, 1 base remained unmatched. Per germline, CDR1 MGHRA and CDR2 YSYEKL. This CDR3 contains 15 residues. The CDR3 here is CASSQSGSSYNEQFF. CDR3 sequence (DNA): TGCGCCAGCAGCCAGAGCGGGAGCTCCTACAATGAGCAGTTCTTC.

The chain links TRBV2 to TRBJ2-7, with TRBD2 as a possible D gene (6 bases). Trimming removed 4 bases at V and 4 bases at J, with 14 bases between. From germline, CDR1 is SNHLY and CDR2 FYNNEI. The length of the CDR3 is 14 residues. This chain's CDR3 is CASSGLSGLYEQYF. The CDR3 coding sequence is TGTGCCAGCAGTGGTCTTAGCGGCCTTTACGAGCAGTACTTC.